This is a list of T cell receptor beta chains from one sample in a study of tumor and adjacent non-tumor tissue in lung cancer. TCRdb itself ran the multiplex PCR reads through MiXCR, one entry per CDR3 protein. The sample holds more than 120,000 distinct CDR3 sequences, approximately 70% seen once. Sequenced input: lung tumor tissue. Receptors originate from a man aged 55 to 69 with small cell lung cancer. Both conserved end residues are part of each CDR3. Each record gives: clone size, J gene, V gene, D gene, CDR3 protein, CDR3 DNA. The D gene is left open where the match is weak. A row's size may be missing; if present it is once, few, many or a size class.

>.|TRBJ2-2|TRBV12-3/TRBV12-4|.
CASSSGIYTGELFF
TGTGCCAGCAGTAGCGGAATCTACACCGGGGAGCTGTTTTTT
>many|TRBJ2-3|TRBV6-1|.
CASRFQGTQYF
TGTGCCAGCAGATTCCAGGGGACGCAGTATTTT
>.|TRBJ1-5|TRBV20-1|.
CSTSHLGTNNQPQHF
TGCAGTACTAGTCACCTGGGCACAAACAATCAGCCCCAGCATTTT
>.|TRBJ2-6|TRBV11-3|.
CASSFQGRVGANILTF
TGTGCCAGTAGTTTCCAGGGCCGAGTGGGGGCCAACATCCTGACTTTC
>many|TRBJ2-7|TRBV12-3/TRBV12-4|TRBD2
CASTERTSSYEQYF
TGTGCCAGCACCGAGAGGACTAGCTCCTACGAGCAGTACTTC
>.|TRBJ2-1|TRBV11-2|.
CASSVLAGGPAEHFF
TGTGCCAGCAGCGTCCTAGCAGGAGGGCCGGCTGAGCACTTCTTC
>.|TRBJ2-3|TRBV11-2|.
CACSLTVDTQYF
TGTGCCTGCAGCTTAACAGTCGATACGCAGTATTTT
>.|TRBJ1-5|TRBV21-1|.
CASSPPTERNQPQHF
TGTGCCAGCAGCCCTCCGACAGAGCGCAATCAGCCCCAGCATTTT
>.|TRBJ2-1|TRBV20-1|.
CSARGRWEIGLYNEQFF
TGCAGTGCTAGGGGTAGGTGGGAGATAGGGCTCTACAATGAGCAGTTCTTC
>.|TRBJ2-3|TRBV11-3|.
CVSSSAPSTDTQYF
TGTGTCAGCAGCTCAGCCCCCAGCACAGATACGCAGTATTTT
>many|TRBJ2-3|TRBV6-5|TRBD2
CASSTLAGVGTDTQYF
TGTGCCAGCAGTACCTTAGCGGGAGTGGGCACAGATACGCAGTATTTT
>.|TRBJ2-2|TRBV6-5|TRBD2
CASSRTGGFTGELFF
TGTGCCAGCAGTAGGACGGGAGGGTTCACCGGTGAGCTGTTTTTT
>.|TRBJ1-2|TRBV5-4|.
CASSSLDLQYGYTF
TGTGCCAGCAGCTCCCTTGACCTACAGTATGGCTACACCTTC
>.|TRBJ2-1|TRBV20-1|.
CSARVLGGASNEQFF
TGCAGTGCTAGAGTCCTAGGGGGAGCCTCCAATGAGCAGTTCTTC
>many|TRBJ2-3|TRBV6-1|TRBD2
CASSEPSGSTDTQYF
TGTGCCAGCAGTGAACCTAGCGGAAGCACAGATACGCAGTATTTT
>.|TRBJ2-5|TRBV4-2|TRBD2
CASNQNTGLAATEETQYF
TGCGCCAGCAACCAAAATACGGGACTAGCGGCGACTGAAGAGACCCAGTACTTC
>once|TRBJ1-1|TRBV6-1|.
CASSGGGVAYF
TGTGCTAGCAGTGGGGGGGGCGTAGCTTACTTT
>.|TRBJ2-3|TRBV20-1|.
CSAYDRSGRGMQYF
TGCAGTGCTTACGACAGATCGGGGCGCGGTATGCAGTATTTT
>.|TRBJ2-4|TRBV20-1|.
CSVPAGARSKNIQYF
TGCAGTGTCCCGGCGGGGGCCCGTAGCAAAAACATTCAGTACTTC